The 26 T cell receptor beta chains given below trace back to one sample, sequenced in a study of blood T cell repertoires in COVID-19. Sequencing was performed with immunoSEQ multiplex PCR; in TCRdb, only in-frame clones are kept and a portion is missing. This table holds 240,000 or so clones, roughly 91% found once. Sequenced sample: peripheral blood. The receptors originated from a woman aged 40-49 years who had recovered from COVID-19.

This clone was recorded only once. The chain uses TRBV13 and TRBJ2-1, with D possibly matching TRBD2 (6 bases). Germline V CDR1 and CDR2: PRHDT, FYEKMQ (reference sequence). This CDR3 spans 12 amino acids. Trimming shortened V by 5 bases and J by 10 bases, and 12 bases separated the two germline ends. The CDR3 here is CASSMEGWEQFF. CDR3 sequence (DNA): TGTGCCAGCAGCATGGAGGGCTGGGAGCAGTTCTTC.

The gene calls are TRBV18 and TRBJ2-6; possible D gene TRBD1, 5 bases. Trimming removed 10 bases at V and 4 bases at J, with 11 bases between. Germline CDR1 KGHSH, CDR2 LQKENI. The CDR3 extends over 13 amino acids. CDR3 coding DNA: TGTGCCACCCACCCAGGGGGGGCCAACGTCCTGACTTTC. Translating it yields CATHPGGANVLTF.

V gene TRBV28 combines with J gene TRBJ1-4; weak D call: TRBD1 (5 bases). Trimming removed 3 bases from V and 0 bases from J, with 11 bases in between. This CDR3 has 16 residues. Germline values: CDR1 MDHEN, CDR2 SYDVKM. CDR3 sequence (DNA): TGTGCCAGCAGTTTGTACGTAGGGGCAACTAATGAAAAACTGTTTTTT. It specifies CASSLYVGATNEKLFF.

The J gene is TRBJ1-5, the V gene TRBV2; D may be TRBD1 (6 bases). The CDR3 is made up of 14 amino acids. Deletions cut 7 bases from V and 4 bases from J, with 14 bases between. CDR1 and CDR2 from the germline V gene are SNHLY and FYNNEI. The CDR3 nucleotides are TGTGCCAGCACCGGCCCTACAGGGAATCAGCCCCAGCATTTT. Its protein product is CASTGPTGNQPQHF.

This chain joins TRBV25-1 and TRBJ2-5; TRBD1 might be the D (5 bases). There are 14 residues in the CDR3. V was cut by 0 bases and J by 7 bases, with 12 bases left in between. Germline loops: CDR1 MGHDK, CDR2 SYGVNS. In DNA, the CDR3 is TGTGCCAGCAGTGAATACCCAGGGATCGGGACCCAGTACTTC. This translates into CASSEYPGIGTQYF.

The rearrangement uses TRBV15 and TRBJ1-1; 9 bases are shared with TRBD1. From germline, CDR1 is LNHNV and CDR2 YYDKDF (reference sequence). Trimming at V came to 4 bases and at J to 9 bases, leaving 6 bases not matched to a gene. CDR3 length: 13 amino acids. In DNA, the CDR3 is TGTGCCACCAGCAACCGGGACAGGGTGAAAGCTTTCTTT. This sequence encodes CATSNRDRVKAFF. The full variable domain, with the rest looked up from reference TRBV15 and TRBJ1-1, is DAMVIQNPRYQVTQFGKPVTLSCSQTLNHNVMYWYQQKSSQAPKLLFHYYDKDFNNEADTPDNFQSRRPNTSFCFLDIRSPGLGDTAMYLCATSNRDRVKAFFGQGTRLTVV.

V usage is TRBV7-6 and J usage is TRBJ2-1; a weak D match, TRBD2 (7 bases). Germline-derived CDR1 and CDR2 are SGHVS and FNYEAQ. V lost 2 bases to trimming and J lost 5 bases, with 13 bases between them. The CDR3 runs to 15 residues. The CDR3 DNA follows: TGTGCCAGCAGCTTAATCGGGGGGCACAACAATGAGCAGTTCTTC. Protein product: CASSLIGGHNNEQFF.

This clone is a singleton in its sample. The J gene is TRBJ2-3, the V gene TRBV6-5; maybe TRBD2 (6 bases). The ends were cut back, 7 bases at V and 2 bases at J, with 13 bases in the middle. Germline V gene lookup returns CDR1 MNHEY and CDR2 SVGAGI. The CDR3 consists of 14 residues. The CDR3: CASTRGSDTDTQYF. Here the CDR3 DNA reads TGTGCCAGCACGCGGGGCTCCGACACAGATACGCAGTATTTT.

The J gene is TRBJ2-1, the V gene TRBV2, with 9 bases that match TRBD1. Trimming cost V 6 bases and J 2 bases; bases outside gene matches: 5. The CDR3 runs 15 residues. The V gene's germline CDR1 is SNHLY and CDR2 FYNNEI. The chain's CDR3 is CASSAGQGTYNEQFF. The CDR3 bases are TGTGCCAGCAGCGCGGGACAGGGCACCTACAATGAGCAGTTCTTC.

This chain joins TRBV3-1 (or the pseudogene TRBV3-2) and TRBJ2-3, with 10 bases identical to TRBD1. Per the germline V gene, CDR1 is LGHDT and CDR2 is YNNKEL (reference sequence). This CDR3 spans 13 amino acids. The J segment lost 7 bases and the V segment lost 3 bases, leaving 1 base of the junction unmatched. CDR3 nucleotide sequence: TGTGCCAGCAGCCAGGGACAGGGGAATACGCAGTATTTT. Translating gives CASSQGQGNTQYF.

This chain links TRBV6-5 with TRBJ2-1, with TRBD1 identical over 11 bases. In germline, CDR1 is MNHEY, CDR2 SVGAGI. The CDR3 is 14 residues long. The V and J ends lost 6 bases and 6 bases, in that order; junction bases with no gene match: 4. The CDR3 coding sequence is TGTGCCAGCAGGGGGGGACAGGGGGTCAATGAGCAGTTCTTC. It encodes CASRGGQGVNEQFF.

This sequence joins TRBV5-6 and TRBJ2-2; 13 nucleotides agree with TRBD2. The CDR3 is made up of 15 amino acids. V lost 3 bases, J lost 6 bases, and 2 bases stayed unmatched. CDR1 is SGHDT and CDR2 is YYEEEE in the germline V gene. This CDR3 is CASSSLAGGPGELFF. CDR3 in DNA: TGTGCCAGCAGCTCACTAGCGGGAGGGCCCGGGGAGCTGTTTTTT. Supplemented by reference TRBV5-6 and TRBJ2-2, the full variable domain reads DAGVTQSPTHLIKTRGQQVTLRCSPKSGHDTVSWYQQALGQGPQFIFQYYEEEERQRGNFPDRFSGHQFPNYSSELNVNALLLGDSALYLCASSSLAGGPGELFFGEGSRLTVL.

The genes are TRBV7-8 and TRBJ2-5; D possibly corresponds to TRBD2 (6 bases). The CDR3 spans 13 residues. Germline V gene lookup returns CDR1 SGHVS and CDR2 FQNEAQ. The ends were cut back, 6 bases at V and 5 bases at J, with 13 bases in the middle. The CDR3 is CASRRGVGETQYF. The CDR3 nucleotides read TGTGCCAGCAGGCGGGGAGTGGGGGAGACCCAGTACTTC.

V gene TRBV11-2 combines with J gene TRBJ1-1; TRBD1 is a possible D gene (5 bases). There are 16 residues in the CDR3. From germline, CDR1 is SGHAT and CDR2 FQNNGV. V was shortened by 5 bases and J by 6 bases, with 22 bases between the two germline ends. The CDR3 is CASSPRAGLSSAEAFF. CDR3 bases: TGTGCCAGCAGCCCCCGGGCAGGGCTTAGTAGTGCTGAAGCTTTCTTT.

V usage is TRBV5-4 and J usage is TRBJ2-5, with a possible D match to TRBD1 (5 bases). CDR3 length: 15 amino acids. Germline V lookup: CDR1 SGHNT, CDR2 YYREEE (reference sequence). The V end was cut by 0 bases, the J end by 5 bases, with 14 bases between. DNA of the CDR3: TGTGCCAGCAGCTTGGGCAGAATGCCAGGGGAGACCCAGTACTTC. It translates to CASSLGRMPGETQYF.

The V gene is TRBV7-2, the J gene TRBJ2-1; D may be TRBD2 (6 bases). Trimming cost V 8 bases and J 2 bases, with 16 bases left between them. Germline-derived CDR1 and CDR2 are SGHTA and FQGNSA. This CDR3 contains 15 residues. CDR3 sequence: CASQPRREPYNEQFF. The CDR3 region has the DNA TGTGCCAGCCAGCCCAGGAGGGAACCCTACAATGAGCAGTTCTTC. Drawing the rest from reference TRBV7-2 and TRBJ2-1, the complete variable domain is GAGVSQSPSNKVTEKGKDVELRCDPISGHTALYWYRQSLGQGLEFLIYFQGNSAPDKSGLPSDRFSAERTGGSVSTLTIQRTQQEDSAVYLCASQPRREPYNEQFFGPGTRLTVL.

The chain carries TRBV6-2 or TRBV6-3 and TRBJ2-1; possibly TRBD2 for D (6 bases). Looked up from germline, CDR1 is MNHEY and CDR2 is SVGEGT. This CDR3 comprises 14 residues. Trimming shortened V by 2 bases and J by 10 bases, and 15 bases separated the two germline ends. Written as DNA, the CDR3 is TGTGCCAGCAGTTACGCCGCCGGGACTCGGGAGCAGTTCTTC. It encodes CASSYAAGTREQFF.

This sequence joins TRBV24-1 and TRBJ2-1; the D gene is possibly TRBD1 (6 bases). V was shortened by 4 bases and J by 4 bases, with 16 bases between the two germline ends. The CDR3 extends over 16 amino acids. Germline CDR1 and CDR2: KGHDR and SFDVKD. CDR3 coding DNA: TGTGCCACCAGTGACCCGACAGGCCTCCGATACAATGAGCAGTTCTTC. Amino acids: CATSDPTGLRYNEQFF.

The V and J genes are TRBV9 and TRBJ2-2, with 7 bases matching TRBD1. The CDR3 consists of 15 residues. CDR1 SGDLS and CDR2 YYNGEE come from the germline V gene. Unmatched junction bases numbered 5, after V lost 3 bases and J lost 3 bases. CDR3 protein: CASSAEQGHTGELFF. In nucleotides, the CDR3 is TGTGCCAGCAGCGCCGAACAGGGGCACACCGGGGAGCTGTTTTTT.

DNA of the CDR3: TGTGCCAGCAGCTTGGGGACAGGGGGTGGGGAGTACTTC. Encoded protein: CASSLGTGGGEYF. The chain uses TRBV7-2 and TRBJ2-7, with TRBD1 matching 11 bases. The CDR3 contains 13 residues. With 3 bases clipped from V and 11 bases from J, the junction kept 6 bases outside the gene matches. Germline V gene lookup returns CDR1 SGHTA and CDR2 FQGNSA.

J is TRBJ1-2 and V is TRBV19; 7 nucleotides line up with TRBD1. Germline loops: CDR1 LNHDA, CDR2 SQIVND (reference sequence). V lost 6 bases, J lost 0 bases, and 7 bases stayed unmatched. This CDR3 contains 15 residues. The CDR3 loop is CASSLTGEANYGYTF. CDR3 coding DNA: TGTGCCAGTAGCCTAACAGGGGAAGCTAACTATGGCTACACCTTC.

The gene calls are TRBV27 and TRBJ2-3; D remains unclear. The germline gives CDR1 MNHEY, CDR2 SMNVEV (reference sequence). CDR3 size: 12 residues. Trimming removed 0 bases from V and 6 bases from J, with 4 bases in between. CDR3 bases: TGTGCCAGCAGTTTATCAGCCGATACGCAGTATTTT. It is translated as CASSLSADTQYF.

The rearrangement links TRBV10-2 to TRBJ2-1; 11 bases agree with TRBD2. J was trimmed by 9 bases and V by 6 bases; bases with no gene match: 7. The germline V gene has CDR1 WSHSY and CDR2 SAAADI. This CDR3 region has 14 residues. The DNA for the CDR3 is TGCGCCAGCAGCCCGACTAGCGGGATCGGTGAGCAGTTCTTC. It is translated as CASSPTSGIGEQFF.

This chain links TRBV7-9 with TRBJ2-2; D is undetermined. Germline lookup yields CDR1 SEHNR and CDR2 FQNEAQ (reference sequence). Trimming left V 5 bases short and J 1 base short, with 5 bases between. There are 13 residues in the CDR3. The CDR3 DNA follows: TGTGCCAGCAGCCCCAGGAACACCGGGGAGCTGTTTTTT. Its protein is CASSPRNTGELFF.

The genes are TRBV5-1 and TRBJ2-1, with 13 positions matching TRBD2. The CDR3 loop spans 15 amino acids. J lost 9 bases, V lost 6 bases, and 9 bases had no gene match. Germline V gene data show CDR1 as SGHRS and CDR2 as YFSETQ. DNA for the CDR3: TGCGCCAGCAACTTCCGGACTAGCGGGAGCTCTGAGCAGTTCTTC. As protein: CASNFRTSGSSEQFF.

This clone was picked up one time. The CDR3 sequence: CASTLGQGRGETQYF. The CDR3 nucleotides are TGTGCCAGCACCCTAGGACAGGGACGGGGGGAGACCCAGTACTTC. This sequence joins TRBV9 and TRBJ2-5, with 8 bases that match TRBD1. The germline V gene has CDR1 SGDLS and CDR2 YYNGEE. Trimming cost V 6 bases and J 5 bases; bases outside gene matches: 12. CDR3 length equals 15 residues.